This TCR beta chain originates from a study of spatial heterogeneity in lung cancer. Study-wide context: A unique TCR and UMI combination showed up more than ten times in raw reads, on average.

Looked up from germline, CDR1 is SGHTA and CDR2 is FQGNSA. V lost 0 bases and J lost 0, with 13 bases in between. This CDR3 comprises 17 residues. This clonotype was detected ten times or more. A unique molecular identifier was carried by every single TCR cDNA molecule. TCRdb reprocessed the 5' RACE reads via MiXCR and lists one record per CDR3 protein. Of about 120,000 distinct CDR3 sequences in the sample, 9% to 15% are singletons; the top ten hold approximately 17%. Described time point: blood at routine non-recurrence follow-up after resection. Unsorted whole RNA samples from tumor, nontumor lung or frozen PBMC were sequenced.

This specimen consisted of PBMCs, obtained at follow-up. The receptor comes from a male donor with early-stage non-small cell lung cancer. The chain carries TRBV7-2 and TRBJ2-3, with a tentative D call TRBD2 (7 bases). In DNA, the CDR3 is TGTGCCAGCAGCTTAGCGGGCCGGGGGGCCAGCACAGATACGCAGTATTTT. Translation: CASSLAGRGASTDTQYF.